The clone carrying this T cell receptor (beta chain) was seen ten or more times. The data originate from a study of Graves' ophthalmopathy and Graves' hyperthyroidism. The CDR3 loop spans 12 amino acids. Germline V gene sequence: CDR1 MNHNS, CDR2 SASEGT. The V gene lost 1 base and the J gene lost 11 bases, with 11 bases spanning the gap. RNA transcripts served as template for amplifying TCR beta CDR3 sequences. RT-PCR in the first round used HTBI primers; a second-round multiplex PCR followed. TCRdb re-called the multiplex PCR reads with MiXCR, one entry per CDR3 protein. The table includes about 400,000 distinct CDR3 sequences, less than 20% detected once.

Sequencing input: peripheral blood. The gene calls are TRBV6-1 and TRBJ1-1; D unresolved. The receptor was derived from a woman aged 18-30 years with stable Graves' hyperthyroidism. The CDR3 is CASSEVIGSAFF. The CDR3 DNA sequence: TGTGCCAGCAGTGAAGTAATAGGTTCGGCTTTCTTT.